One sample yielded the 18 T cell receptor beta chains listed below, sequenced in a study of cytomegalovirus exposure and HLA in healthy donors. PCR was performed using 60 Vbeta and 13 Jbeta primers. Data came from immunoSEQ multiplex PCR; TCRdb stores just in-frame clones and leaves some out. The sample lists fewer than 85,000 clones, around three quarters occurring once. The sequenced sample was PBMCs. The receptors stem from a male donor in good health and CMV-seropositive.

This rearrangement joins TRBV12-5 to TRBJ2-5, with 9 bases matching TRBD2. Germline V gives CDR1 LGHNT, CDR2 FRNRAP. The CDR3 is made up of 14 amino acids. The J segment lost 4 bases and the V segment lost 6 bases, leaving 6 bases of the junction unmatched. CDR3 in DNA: TGTGCTAGTGGGGGCGGGAGGGTCCCAGAGACCCAGTACTTC. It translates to CASGGGRVPETQYF.

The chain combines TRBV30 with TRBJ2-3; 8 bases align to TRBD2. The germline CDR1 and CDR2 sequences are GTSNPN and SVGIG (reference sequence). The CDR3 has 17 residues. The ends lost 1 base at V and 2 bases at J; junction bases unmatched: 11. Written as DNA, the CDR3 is TGTGCCTGGAGTGCCCCCCGGGGACTAGAATACACAGATACGCAGTATTTT. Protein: CAWSAPRGLEYTDTQYF.

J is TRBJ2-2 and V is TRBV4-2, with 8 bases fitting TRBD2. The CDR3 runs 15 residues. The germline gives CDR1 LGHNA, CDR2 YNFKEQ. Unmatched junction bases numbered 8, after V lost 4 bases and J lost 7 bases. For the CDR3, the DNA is TGTGCCAGCAGCCTTGCCGGGGGGGCCTTCGGGGAGCTGTTTTTT. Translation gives CASSLAGGAFGELFF.

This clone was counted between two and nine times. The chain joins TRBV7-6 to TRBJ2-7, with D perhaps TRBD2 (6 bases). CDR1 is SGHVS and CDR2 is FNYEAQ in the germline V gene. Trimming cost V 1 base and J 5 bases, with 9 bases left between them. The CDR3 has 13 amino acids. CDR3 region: CASSLDWGDEQYF. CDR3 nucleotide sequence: TGTGCCAGCAGCTTAGATTGGGGGGACGAGCAGTACTTC. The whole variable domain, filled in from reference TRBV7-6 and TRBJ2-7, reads GAGVSQSPRYKVTKRGQDVALRCDPISGHVSLYWYRQALGQGPEFLTYFNYEAQQDKSGLPNDRFSAERPEGSISTLTIQRTEQRDSAMYRCASSLDWGDEQYFGPGTRLTVT.

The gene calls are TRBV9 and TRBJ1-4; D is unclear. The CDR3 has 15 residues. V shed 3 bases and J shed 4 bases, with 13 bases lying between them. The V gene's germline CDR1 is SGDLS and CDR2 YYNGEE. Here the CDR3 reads CASSDRLRLNEKLFF. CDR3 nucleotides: TGTGCCAGCAGCGATCGACTCAGACTTAATGAAAAACTGTTTTTT.

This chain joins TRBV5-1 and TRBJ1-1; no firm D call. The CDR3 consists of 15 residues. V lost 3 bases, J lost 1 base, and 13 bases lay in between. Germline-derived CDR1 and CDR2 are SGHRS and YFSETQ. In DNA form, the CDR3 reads TGCGCCAGCAGCTCCGGAGGTAGGGCGAACACTGAAGCTTTCTTT. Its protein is CASSSGGRANTEAFF.

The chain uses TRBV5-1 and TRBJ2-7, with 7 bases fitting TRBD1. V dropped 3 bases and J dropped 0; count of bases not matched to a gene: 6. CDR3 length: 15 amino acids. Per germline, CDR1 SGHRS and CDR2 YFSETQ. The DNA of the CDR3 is TGCGCCAGCAGCTCCGGGACAGTTTTCTCCTACGAGCAGTACTTC. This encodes CASSSGTVFSYEQYF.

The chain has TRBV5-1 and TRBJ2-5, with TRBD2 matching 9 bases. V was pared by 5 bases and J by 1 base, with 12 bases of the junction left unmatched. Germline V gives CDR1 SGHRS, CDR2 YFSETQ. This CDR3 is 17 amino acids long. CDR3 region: CASRLRALAGSQETQYF. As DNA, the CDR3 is TGCGCCAGCAGACTCAGGGCCCTAGCGGGGTCCCAAGAGACCCAGTACTTC.

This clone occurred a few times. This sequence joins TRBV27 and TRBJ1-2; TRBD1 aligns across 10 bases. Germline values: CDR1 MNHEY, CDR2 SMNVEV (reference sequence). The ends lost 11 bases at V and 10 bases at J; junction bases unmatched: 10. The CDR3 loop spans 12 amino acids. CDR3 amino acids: CASRGQGLIYTF. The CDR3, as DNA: TGTGCCTCACGGGGACAGGGGCTTATCTACACCTTC.

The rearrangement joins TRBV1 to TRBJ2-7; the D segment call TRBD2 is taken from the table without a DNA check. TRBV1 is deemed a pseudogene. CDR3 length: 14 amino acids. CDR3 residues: CTSSPGTQNYEQYF. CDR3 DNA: TGCACCAGCAGCCCCGGGACTCAAAACTACGAGCAGTACTTC.

CDR3 bases: TGTGCCAGCAGTTACGAGACAGGTCCCTACAATGAGCAGTTCTTC. Translating it yields CASSYETGPYNEQFF. This chain connects TRBV6-5 to TRBJ2-1; D is perhaps TRBD1 (6 bases). The germline V gene has CDR1 MNHEY and CDR2 SVGAGI. Trimming removed 2 bases from V and 2 bases from J, with 10 bases in between. CDR3 length: 15 amino acids.

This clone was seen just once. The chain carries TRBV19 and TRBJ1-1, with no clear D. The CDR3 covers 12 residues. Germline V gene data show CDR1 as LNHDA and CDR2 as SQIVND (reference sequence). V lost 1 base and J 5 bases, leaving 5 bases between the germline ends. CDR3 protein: CASSIVRTEAFF. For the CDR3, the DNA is TGTGCCAGTAGTATAGTCCGGACTGAAGCTTTCTTT.

CDR3 DNA: TGCGCCAGCAGCTTACGGGAGGAGGCCAATGAGCAGTTCTTC. Translating gives CASSLREEANEQFF. The chain links TRBV5-1 to TRBJ2-1; 7 bases line up with TRBD2. The ends lost 2 bases at V and 6 bases at J; junction bases unmatched: 5. In germline, CDR1 is SGHRS, CDR2 YFSETQ. The CDR3 spans 14 residues.

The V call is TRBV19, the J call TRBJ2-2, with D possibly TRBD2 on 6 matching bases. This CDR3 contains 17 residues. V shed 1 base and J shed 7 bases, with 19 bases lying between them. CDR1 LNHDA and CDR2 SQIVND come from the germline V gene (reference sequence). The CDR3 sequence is CASSIVRGGPRGGELFF. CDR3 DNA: TGTGCCAGTAGTATAGTAAGGGGAGGACCCCGTGGCGGGGAGCTGTTTTTT. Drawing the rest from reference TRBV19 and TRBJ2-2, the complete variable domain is DGGITQSPKYLFRKEGQNVTLSCEQNLNHDAMYWYRQDPGQGLRLIYYSQIVNDFQKGDIAEGYSVSREKKESFPLTVTSAQKNPTAFYLCASSIVRGGPRGGELFFGEGSRLTVL.

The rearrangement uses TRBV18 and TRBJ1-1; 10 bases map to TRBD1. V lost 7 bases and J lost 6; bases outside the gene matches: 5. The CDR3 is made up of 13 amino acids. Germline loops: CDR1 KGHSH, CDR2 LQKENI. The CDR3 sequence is CASLRDRGAEAFF. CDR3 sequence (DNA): TGTGCCAGCTTACGGGACAGGGGTGCTGAAGCTTTCTTT. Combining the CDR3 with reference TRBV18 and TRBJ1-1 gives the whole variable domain NAGVMQNPRHLVRRRGQEARLRCSPMKGHSHVYWYRQLPEEGLKFMVYLQKENIIDESGMPKERFSAEFPKEGPSILRIQQVVRGDSAAYFCASLRDRGAEAFFGQGTRLTVV.

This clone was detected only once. CDR3 sequence (DNA): TGTGCCACCTCTGTGGCGGTGAACACTGAAGCTTTCTTT. Protein: CATSVAVNTEAFF. The chain employs TRBV9 and TRBJ1-1; D is unclear. This CDR3 spans 13 amino acids. CDR1 and CDR2 from the germline V gene are SGDLS and YYNGEE. Trimming cost V 9 bases and J 0 bases, with 12 bases left between them.

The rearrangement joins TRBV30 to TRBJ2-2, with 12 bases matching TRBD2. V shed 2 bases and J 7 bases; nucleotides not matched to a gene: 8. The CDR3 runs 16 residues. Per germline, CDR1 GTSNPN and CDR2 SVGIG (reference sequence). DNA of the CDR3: TGTGCCTGGAGTTACCTAGCGGGGGGGCTCCACGGGGAGCTGTTTTTT. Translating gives CAWSYLAGGLHGELFF.

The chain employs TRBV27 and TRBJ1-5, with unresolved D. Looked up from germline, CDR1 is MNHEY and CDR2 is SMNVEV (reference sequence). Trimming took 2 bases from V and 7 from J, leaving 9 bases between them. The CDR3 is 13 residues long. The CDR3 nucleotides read TGTGCCAGCAGTTTAGGAGCTGGGCAGCCCCAGCATTTT. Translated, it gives CASSLGAGQPQHF.